What follows is one T cell receptor (beta chain) and its context. The data were taken from a study of T cells after yellow fever vaccination. V was shortened by 0 bases and J by 3 bases, with 10 bases between the two germline ends. The V gene's germline CDR1 is SGHDT and CDR2 YYEEEE. This CDR3 is built from 16 residues. TCRdb itself ran the 5' RACE reads through MiXCR, one entry per CDR3 protein. The sample includes hundreds of thousands of distinct CDR3 sequences, roughly 17% seen only once; the top ten take roughly 17%. This sequence joins TRBV5-6 and TRBJ1-6; D is possibly TRBD1 (6 bases). The sequence was obtained from a young man who received the YFV17D yellow fever vaccine. The specimen was PBMCs, collected about 5 days after the first yellow fever vaccination. CDR3 bases: TGTGCCAGCAGCTTGGATGGACAGTTCTATAATTCACCCCTCCACTTT. It specifies CASSLDGQFYNSPLHF. The complete variable domain, with remaining parts taken from reference TRBV5-6 and TRBJ1-6, reads DAGVTQSPTHLIKTRGQQVTLRCSPKSGHDTVSWYQQALGQGPQFIFQYYEEEERQRGNFPDRFSGHQFPNYSSELNVNALLLGDSALYLCASSLDGQFYNSPLHFGNGTRLTVT.